This T cell receptor beta chain was captured by sequencing in a study of identical twins. TCRdb independently ran MiXCR on the 5' RACE reads; one entry per CDR3 protein. The sample consists of some 460,000 distinct CDR3 sequences, over 12% of them appearing once. In germline, CDR1 is MGHRA, CDR2 YSYEKL. Trimming took off 5 bases at V and 3 bases at J, with 17 bases between the two ends. There are 15 residues in the CDR3. This sample also appeared in a second study, on yellow fever vaccine responses in identical twins. That study reports: Twins' vaccine T cell responses were reported to seem partly convergent and partly personalized.

This receptor was obtained from a woman aged 18-30 years in good health. V gene TRBV4-1 combines with J gene TRBJ2-7; D perhaps matches TRBD2 (6 bases). Source material: CD4+ T cells sorted from blood. CDR3 coding DNA: TGCGCCAGCAGCGAAGGGCTAGCGATAAGCTACGAGCAGTACTTC. This sequence encodes CASSEGLAISYEQYF.